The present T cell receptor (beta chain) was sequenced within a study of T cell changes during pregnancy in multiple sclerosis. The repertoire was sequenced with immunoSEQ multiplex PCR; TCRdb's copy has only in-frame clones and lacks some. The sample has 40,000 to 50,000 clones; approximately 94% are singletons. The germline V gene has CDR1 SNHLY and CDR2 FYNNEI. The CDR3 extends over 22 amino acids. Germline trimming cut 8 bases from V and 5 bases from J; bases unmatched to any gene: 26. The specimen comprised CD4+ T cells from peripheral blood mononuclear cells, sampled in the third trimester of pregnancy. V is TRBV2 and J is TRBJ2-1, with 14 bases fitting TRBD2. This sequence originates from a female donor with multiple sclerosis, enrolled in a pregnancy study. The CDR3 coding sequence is TGTGCCAGCCAAGAACCCAAAGGGGGGACTAGCGGGGGCCGGCCCAAGCACAATGAGCAGTTCTTC. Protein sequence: CASQEPKGGTSGGRPKHNEQFF.